This section outlines one T cell receptor (beta chain) sequence together with its context. The data stem from a study of blood T cell repertoires in COVID-19. Study in general: The cDNA or gDNA used as material had been derived from T cells, B-cell-depleted T cells, or PBMCs.

The CDR3 totals 14 residues. Trimming took off 1 base at V and 5 bases at J, with 11 bases between the two ends. Germline V CDR1 and CDR2: SGHNT, YENEEA. As originally analysed: Reference gene primer amplification yielded estimated nucleated cell counts. Generated by immunoSEQ multiplex PCR, the TCRdb table keeps only in-frame clones and is missing some. V and J calls and clone size are copied from that table; D and trimming were computed from the DNA. The repertoire has around 58,000 clones, approximately 85% of them found once; the top ten carry approximately 5%. V gene TRBV11-3 combines with J gene TRBJ2-5; D might be TRBD2 (6 bases). Sequencing was done on a sample of peripheral blood. The source of this sequence is a human donor in a cohort sampled during active COVID-19. CDR3 bases: TGTGCCAGCAGCTTAGGGAGGGGCCCGGAGACCCAGTACTTC. Encoded protein: CASSLGRGPETQYF.